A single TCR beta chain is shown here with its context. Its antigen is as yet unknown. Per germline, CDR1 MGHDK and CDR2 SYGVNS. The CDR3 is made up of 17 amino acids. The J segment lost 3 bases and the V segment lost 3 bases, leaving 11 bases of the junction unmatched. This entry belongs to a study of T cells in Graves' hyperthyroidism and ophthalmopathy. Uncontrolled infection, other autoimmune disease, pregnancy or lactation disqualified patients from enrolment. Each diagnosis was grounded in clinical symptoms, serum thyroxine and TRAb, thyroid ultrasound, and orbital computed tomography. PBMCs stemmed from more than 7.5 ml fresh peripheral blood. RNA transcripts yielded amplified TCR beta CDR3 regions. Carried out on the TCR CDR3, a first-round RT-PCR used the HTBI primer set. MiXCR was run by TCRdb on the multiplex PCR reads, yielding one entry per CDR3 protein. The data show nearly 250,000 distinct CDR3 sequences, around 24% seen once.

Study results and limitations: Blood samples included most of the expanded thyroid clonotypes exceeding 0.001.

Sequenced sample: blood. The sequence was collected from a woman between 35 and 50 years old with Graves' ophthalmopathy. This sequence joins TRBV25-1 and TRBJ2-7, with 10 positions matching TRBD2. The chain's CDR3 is CASSEVVASGRHYEQYF. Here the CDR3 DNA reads TGTGCCAGCAGTGAGGTGGTTGCTAGCGGGAGACACTACGAGCAGTACTTC.